This passage covers 22 T cell receptor beta chains from one sample sequenced in a study of monozygotic twins with inflammatory bowel disease. With the 5' RACE reads reprocessed, TCRdb shows one record per CDR3 protein and no DNA. The listing records around 450,000 distinct CDR3 sequences. The sample was blood. The source of these receptors is a human donor with ulcerative colitis or Crohn's disease, or a healthy co-twin of an affected twin (not recorded which).

This sequence joins TRBV7-6 and TRBJ2-7; with no DNA, the TCRdb D assignment of TRBD1 cannot be verified. Germline CDR1 reads SGHVS; CDR2 reads FNYEAQ. The CDR3 totals 15 residues. The CDR3 loop reads CASSLGAGGSYEQYF.

V and J are TRBV7-9 and TRBJ2-7. Germline V gene lookup returns CDR1 SEHNR and CDR2 FQNEAQ (reference sequence). The CDR3 covers 15 residues. The CDR3 sequence: CASSPTDGFTYEQYF. Complete variable domain (other parts from reference TRBV7-9 and TRBJ2-7): DTGVSQNPRHKITKRGQNVTFRCDPISEHNRLYWYRQTLGQGPEFLTYFQNEAQLEKSRLLSDRFSAERPKGSFSTLEIQRTEQGDSAMYLCASSPTDGFTYEQYFGPGTRLTVT.

This chain connects TRBV29-1 to TRBJ2-1; TCRdb names TRBD2, which stays unverified in the absence of DNA. The length of the CDR3 is 14 residues. Germline CDR1 and CDR2: SQVTM and ANQGSEA. The CDR3 loop reads CSVSTSGLGNEQFF.

V gene TRBV6-5 combines with J gene TRBJ2-7; the TCRdb D gene call, TRBD1, has no DNA to confirm it. Germline V gives CDR1 MNHEY, CDR2 SVGAGI. CDR3 size: 13 residues. The CDR3 loop reads CASRGTGTYEQYF.

The V gene is TRBV9, the J gene TRBJ2-3; the D call of TRBD1 rests on TCRdb alone, since no DNA is present to check it. The length of the CDR3 is 17 residues. CDR1 is SGDLS and CDR2 is YYNGEE in the germline V gene. CDR3 sequence reads: CASSVDRTGKDIDTQYF.

This chain uses TRBV29-1 with TRBJ2-7; TCRdb returns TRBD1, unconfirmable since there is no DNA. From germline, CDR1 is SQVTM and CDR2 ANQGSEA. The CDR3 contains 13 residues. This CDR3 is CSVEPFTGNEQYF.

V gene TRBV12-3 or TRBV12-4 combines with J gene TRBJ1-1; the TCRdb D gene call, TRBD1, has no DNA to confirm it. The CDR3 runs 14 residues. Here the CDR3 reads CASSYGIIPSEAFF.

V gene TRBV9 combines with J gene TRBJ2-6; as DNA is missing, the TRBD1 call by TCRdb cannot be tested. This CDR3 has 15 amino acids. Germline-derived CDR1 and CDR2 are SGDLS and YYNGEE. The CDR3 reads CASLTANSGANVLTF.

This rearrangement joins TRBV6-1 to TRBJ1-2. Germline V lookup: CDR1 MNHNS, CDR2 SASEGT. The CDR3 has 11 residues. The CDR3 sequence: CASTSLVGYTF.

The chain combines TRBV21-1 with TRBJ2-5; the TRBD1 assignment by TCRdb is unverifiable without DNA. TRBV21-1 is a known pseudogene. This CDR3 contains 14 residues. CDR3 loop: CASSKEPVGGTQYF.

The chain recombines TRBV21-1 with TRBJ2-7. TRBV21-1 is deemed a pseudogene. This CDR3 contains 16 residues. The CDR3 region is CASSKVDPPNSYEQYF.

This rearrangement joins TRBV7-9 to TRBJ2-3; TCRdb's assignment of TRBD2 cannot be checked, as there is no DNA. CDR3 size: 16 residues. CDR1 SEHNR and CDR2 FQNEAQ come from the germline V gene (reference sequence). The CDR3 loop is CASSRVRAGYTDTQYF.

This chain links TRBV28 with TRBJ2-1; TCRdb gives TRBD2 as the D gene, but with no DNA this cannot be confirmed. This CDR3 is 12 amino acids long. The germline CDR1 and CDR2 sequences are MDHEN and SYDVKM. CDR3 loop: CASRGTKNEQFF.

The chain is built from TRBV5-1 and TRBJ1-5; TCRdb calls TRBD1, which cannot be checked without DNA. The length of the CDR3 is 15 residues. Germline-derived CDR1 and CDR2 are SGHRS and YFSETQ. Here the CDR3 reads CASSPGTESNQPQHF.

The chain recombines TRBV5-6 with TRBJ2-1; the TRBD1 assignment by TCRdb is unverifiable without DNA. The CDR3 loop spans 14 amino acids. Germline V CDR1 and CDR2: SGHDT, YYEEEE. CDR3 loop: CASSWTAGVHEQFF.

This chain joins TRBV9 and TRBJ2-3; as DNA is missing, the TRBD1 call by TCRdb cannot be tested. This CDR3 spans 15 amino acids. Germline assignment: CDR1 SGDLS and CDR2 YYNGEE. The CDR3: CASTPGRGFTDTQYF.

This chain links TRBV6-2 or TRBV6-3 with TRBJ2-7; TCRdb indicates TRBD2, and absent DNA this call remains unverified. The CDR3 consists of 23 residues. CDR1 is MNHEY, CDR2 SVGEGT, per germline. This CDR3 is CASSSRPGQQPGLAGRSSYEQYF.

The V gene is TRBV4-1, the J gene TRBJ2-6; without DNA, the TCRdb call of TRBD2 cannot be checked. Germline CDR1 MGHRA, CDR2 YSYEKL. The length of the CDR3 is 18 residues. The CDR3: CASSRSVAGVSGANVLTF.

V usage is TRBV7-9 and J usage is TRBJ2-1; TCRdb designates TRBD1, a call that cannot be tested without DNA. The germline gives CDR1 SEHNR, CDR2 FQNEAQ (reference sequence). This CDR3 has 15 residues. CDR3 sequence: CASSLFQGGPNEQFF.

The V and J genes are TRBV6-5 and TRBJ1-4. The CDR3 consists of 14 residues. Germline CDR1 is MNHEY and CDR2 is SVGAGI. The chain's CDR3 is CASSYSGDNEKLFF.

This chain joins TRBV20-1 and TRBJ1-6; TCRdb's assignment of TRBD1 cannot be checked, as there is no DNA. The CDR3 is made up of 11 amino acids. CDR1 and CDR2 (germline): DFQATT, SNEGSKA (reference sequence). CDR3 residues: CSASLTGALHF.

The chain has TRBV19 and TRBJ2-1. CDR1 and CDR2 (germline): LNHDA, SQIVND (reference sequence). The CDR3 covers 12 residues. The CDR3 is CASSMIGNEQFF.